This T cell receptor (beta chain) originates from a study of T cell repertoires in cytomegalovirus infection. The V gene's germline CDR1 is SGHTA and CDR2 FQGTGA. V was clipped by 5 bases and J by 2 bases, with 19 bases between them. The CDR3 is 17 amino acids. TCRdb processed the reads anew with MiXCR; each CDR3 protein has one entry. Seen here are about 830,000 distinct CDR3 sequences, approximately 32% observed once, and the top ten hold approximately 13%. On this clonotype itself: Its antigen is unknown.

This clonotype was sampled from a human donor in good health (CMV status not recorded). Some clones in this sample may be carry-over from other donors' samples. V and J are TRBV7-3 and TRBJ2-1; tentative D call: TRBD1 (6 bases). The sequencing used cultured CD8+ T cells from PBMCs, collected from culture after CMV antigen stimulation. This chain's CDR3 is CASSPKLRTETYNEQFF. The DNA for the CDR3 is TGTGCCAGCAGCCCCAAACTCAGGACAGAAACCTACAATGAGCAGTTCTTC.